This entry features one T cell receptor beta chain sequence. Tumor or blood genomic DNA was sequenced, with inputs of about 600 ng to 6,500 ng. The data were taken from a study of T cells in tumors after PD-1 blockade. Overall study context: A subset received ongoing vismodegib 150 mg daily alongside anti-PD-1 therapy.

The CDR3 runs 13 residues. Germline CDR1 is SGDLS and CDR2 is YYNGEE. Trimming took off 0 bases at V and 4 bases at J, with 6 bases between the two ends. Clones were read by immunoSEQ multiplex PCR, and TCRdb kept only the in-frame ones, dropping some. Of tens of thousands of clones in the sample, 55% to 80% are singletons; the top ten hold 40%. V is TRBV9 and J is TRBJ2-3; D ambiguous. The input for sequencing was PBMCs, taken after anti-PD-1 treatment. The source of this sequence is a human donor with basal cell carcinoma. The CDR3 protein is CASSVEGPDTQYF. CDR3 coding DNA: TGTGCCAGCAGCGTAGAAGGTCCAGATACGCAGTATTTT.